This entry is about one TCR beta chain. The data were obtained in a study of shared clonotypes between healthy human individuals. Germline V gives CDR1 SEHNR, CDR2 FQNEAQ (reference sequence). The V and J ends lost 5 bases and 4 bases respectively, with 16 bases between them. CDR3 length: 15 residues. TCRdb keeps only in-frame clones here, not all; method: immunoSEQ multiplex PCR. There are a few million clones in the sample; 80% to 95% occur only once, and under 0.45% lies in the top ten. The sequence was obtained from a man in his late teens or twenties in good health. Some clones in this sample may be carry-over from other donors' samples. This rearrangement joins TRBV7-9 to TRBJ2-3; tentatively, D is TRBD1 (5 bases). Sequencing was performed on naive CD4+ T cells from PBMCs. As to subset: CD45RA+ positively selected. The DNA of the CDR3 is TGTGCCAGCAGCCTAAAAGGGCAGGGTCCAGATACGCAGTATTTT. This codes for CASSLKGQGPDTQYF.